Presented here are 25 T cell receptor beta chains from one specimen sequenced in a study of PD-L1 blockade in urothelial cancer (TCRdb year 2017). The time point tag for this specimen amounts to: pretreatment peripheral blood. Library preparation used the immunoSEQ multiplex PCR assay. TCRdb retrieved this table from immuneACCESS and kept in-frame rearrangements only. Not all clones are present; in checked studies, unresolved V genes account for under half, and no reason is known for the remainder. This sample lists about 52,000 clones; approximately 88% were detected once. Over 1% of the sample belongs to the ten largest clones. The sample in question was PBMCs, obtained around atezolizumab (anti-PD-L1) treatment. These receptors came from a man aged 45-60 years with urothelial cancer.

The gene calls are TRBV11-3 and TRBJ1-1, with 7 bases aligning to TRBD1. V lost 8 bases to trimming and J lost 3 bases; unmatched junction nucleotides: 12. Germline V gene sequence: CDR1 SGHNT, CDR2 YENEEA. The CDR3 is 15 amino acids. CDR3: CASSKGGGLDTEAFF. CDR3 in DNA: TGTGCCAGCTCGAAAGGGGGCGGTCTTGACACTGAAGCTTTCTTT.

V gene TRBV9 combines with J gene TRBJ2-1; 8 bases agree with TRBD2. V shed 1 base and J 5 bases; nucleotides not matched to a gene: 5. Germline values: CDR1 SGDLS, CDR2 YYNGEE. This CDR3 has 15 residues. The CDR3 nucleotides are TGTGCCAGCAGCGTAATAACTAGCGGCAACAATGAGCAGTTCTTC. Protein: CASSVITSGNNEQFF.

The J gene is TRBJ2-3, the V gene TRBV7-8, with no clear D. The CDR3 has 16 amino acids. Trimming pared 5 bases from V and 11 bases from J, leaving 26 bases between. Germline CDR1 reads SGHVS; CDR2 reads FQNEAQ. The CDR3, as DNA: TGTGCCAGCAGCCAAGACCTGGGCCGAGCAATTAGTGGGCAGTATTTT. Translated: CASSQDLGRAISGQYF.

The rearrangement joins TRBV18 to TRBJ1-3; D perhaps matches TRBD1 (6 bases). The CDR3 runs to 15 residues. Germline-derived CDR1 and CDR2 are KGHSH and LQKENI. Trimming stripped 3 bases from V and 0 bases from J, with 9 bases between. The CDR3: CASSPGQNSGNTIYF. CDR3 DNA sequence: TGTGCCAGCTCACCGGGACAAAACTCTGGAAACACCATATATTTT.

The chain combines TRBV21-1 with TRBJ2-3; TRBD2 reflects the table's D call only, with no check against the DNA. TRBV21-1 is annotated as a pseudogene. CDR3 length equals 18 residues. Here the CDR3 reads CASSKVPGGGRVTDTQYF. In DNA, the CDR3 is TGTGCCAGCAGCAAGGTCCCCGGCGGGGGGAGAGTCACAGATACGCAGTATTTT.

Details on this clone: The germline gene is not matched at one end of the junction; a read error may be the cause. Written as DNA, the CDR3 is TGTGCCAGCAGCCCGGGACTAGCGGGAGCCCATTTT. It codes for CASSPGLAGAHF. The genes are TRBV5-6 and TRBJ2-3; 14 bases line up with TRBD2. The CDR3 totals 12 residues. CDR1 is SGHDT, CDR2 YYEEEE, per germline. Full variable domain (rest looked up from reference TRBV5-6 and TRBJ2-3): DAGVTQSPTHLIKTRGQQVTLRCSPKSGHDTVSWYQQALGQGPQFIFQYYEEEERQRGNFPDRFSGHQFPNYSSELNVNALLLGDSALYLCASSPGLAGAHFGPGTRLTVL.

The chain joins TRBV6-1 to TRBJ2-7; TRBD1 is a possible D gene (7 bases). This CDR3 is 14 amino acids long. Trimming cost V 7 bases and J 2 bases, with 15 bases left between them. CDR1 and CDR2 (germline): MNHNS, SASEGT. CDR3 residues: CASTPTGRTYEQYF. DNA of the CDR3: TGTGCCAGCACCCCGACAGGGAGGACCTACGAGCAGTACTTC.

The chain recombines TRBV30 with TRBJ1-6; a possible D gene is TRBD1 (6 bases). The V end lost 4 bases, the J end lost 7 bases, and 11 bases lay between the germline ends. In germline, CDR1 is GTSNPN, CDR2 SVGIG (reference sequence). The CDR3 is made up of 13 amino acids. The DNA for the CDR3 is TGTGCCTGGATGGTGGACAGAAATTCACCCCTCCACTTT. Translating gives CAWMVDRNSPLHF.

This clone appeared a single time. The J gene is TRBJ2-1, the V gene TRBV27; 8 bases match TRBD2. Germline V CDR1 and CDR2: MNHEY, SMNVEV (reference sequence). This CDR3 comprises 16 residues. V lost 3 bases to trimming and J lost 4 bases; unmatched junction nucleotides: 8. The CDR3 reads CASSFLRTSSYNEQFF. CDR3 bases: TGTGCCAGCAGTTTCCTCAGGACTAGCTCTTACAATGAGCAGTTCTTC.

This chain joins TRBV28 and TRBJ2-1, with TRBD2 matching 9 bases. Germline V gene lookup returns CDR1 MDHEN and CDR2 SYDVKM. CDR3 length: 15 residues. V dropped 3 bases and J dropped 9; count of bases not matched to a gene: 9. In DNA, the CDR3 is TGTGCCAGCAGTTTTTCTATAGCGGGAGCGGGTGAGCAGTTCTTC. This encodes CASSFSIAGAGEQFF.

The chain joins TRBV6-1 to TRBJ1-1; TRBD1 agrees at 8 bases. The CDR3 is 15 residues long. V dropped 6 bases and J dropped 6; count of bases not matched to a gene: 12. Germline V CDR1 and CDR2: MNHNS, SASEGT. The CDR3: CASRAGGQGLAEAFF. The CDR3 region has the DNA TGTGCCAGCAGGGCGGGCGGACAGGGACTTGCTGAAGCTTTCTTT.

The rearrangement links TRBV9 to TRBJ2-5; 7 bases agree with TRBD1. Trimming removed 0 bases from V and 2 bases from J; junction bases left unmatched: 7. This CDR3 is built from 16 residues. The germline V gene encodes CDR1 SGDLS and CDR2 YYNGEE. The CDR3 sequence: CASSVGEGRGQETQYF. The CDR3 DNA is TGTGCCAGCAGCGTAGGCGAGGGCAGGGGGCAAGAGACCCAGTACTTC.

The CDR3 is CASSLDRGFHYEQYF. In DNA form, the CDR3 reads TGTGCCAGCAGCTTGGACAGGGGGTTCCACTACGAGCAGTACTTC. V is TRBV7-6 and J is TRBJ2-7; TRBD1 matches 10 bases. The CDR3 covers 15 residues. Germline V lookup: CDR1 SGHVS, CDR2 FNYEAQ. The V and J ends lost 3 bases and 3 bases, in that order; junction bases with no gene match: 5. Together with reference TRBV7-6 and TRBJ2-7, the CDR3 gives the full variable domain: GAGVSQSPRYKVTKRGQDVALRCDPISGHVSLYWYRQALGQGPEFLTYFNYEAQQDKSGLPNDRFSAERPEGSISTLTIQRTEQRDSAMYRCASSLDRGFHYEQYFGPGTRLTVT.

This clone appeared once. CDR3 sequence reads: CASSKGQGRVAGELFF. The CDR3 nucleotides are TGTGCCAGCAGCAAAGGACAGGGGAGAGTGGCCGGGGAGCTGTTTTTT. The gene calls are TRBV7-6 and TRBJ2-2; 9 bases fit TRBD1. CDR3 length: 16 amino acids. CDR1 and CDR2 (germline): SGHVS, FNYEAQ. J was trimmed by 6 bases and V by 5 bases; bases with no gene match: 10.

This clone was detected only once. The CDR3 reads CASRKGAREVSSYNEQFF. CDR3 coding DNA: TGTGCCAGCAGAAAAGGCGCCAGGGAGGTTAGCTCCTACAATGAGCAGTTCTTC. The gene calls are TRBV5-4 and TRBJ2-1, with D maybe TRBD2 (6 bases). Germline V lookup: CDR1 SGHNT, CDR2 YYREEE (reference sequence). The CDR3 runs to 18 residues. The ends were cut back, 5 bases at V and 0 bases at J, with 21 bases in the middle.

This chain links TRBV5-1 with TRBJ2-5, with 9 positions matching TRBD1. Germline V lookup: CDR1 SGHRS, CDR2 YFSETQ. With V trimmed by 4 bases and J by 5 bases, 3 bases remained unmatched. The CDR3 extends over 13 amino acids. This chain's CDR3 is CASSPTGGETQYF. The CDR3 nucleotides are TGCGCCAGCAGCCCGACAGGGGGGGAGACCCAGTACTTC.

In nucleotides, the CDR3 is TGTGCCAGCAGCTACAGCGACTCTGGGGCCAACGTCCTGACTTTC. It is translated as CASSYSDSGANVLTF. J is TRBJ2-6 and V is TRBV6-6; D is ambiguous. Trimming pared 6 bases from V and 0 bases from J, leaving 9 bases between. From germline, CDR1 is MNHNY and CDR2 SVGAGI (reference sequence). The CDR3 contains 15 residues.

CDR3 sequence: CASSFEGGGTDTQYF. The CDR3 nucleotides read TGTGCCAGCAGCTTCGAAGGGGGAGGCACAGATACGCAGTATTTT. The chain recombines TRBV7-9 with TRBJ2-3, with TRBD1 as a possible D gene (6 bases). The CDR3 extends over 15 amino acids. The V gene lost 3 bases and the J gene lost 1 base, with 11 bases spanning the gap. Germline-derived CDR1 and CDR2 are SEHNR and FQNEAQ (reference sequence).

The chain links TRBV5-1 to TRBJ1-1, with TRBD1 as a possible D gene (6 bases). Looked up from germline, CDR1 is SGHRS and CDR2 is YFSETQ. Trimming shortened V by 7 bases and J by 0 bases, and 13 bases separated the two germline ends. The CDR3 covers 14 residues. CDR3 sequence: CASGLGQLNTEAFF. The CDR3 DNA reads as TGCGCCAGCGGGTTAGGACAGCTGAACACTGAAGCTTTCTTT.

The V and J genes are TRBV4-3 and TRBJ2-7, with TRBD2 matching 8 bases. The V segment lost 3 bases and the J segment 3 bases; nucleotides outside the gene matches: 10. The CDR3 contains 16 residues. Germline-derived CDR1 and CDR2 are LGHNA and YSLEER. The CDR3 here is CASSHSLGSGSYEQYF. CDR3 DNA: TGCGCCAGCAGCCATAGTTTGGGAAGCGGGAGCTACGAGCAGTACTTC.

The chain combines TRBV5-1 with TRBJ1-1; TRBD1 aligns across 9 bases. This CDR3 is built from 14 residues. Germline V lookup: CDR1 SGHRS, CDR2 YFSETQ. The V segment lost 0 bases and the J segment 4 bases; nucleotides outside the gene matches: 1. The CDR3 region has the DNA TGCGCCAGCAGCTTGGGGGACAGGGTCACTGAAGCTTTCTTT. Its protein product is CASSLGDRVTEAFF.

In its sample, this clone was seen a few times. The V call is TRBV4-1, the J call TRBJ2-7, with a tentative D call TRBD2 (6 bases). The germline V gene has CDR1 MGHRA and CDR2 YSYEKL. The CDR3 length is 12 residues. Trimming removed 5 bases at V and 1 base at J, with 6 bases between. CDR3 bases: TGCGCCAGCAGCGGGAGGTCCTACGAGCAGTACTTC. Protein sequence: CASSGRSYEQYF.

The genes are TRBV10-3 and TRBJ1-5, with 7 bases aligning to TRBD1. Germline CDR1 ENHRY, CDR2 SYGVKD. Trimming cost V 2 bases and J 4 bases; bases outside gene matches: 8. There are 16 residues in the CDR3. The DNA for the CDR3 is TGTGCCATCAGTGAGGGGCCAAACAGGGGAAATCAGCCCCAGCATTTT. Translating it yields CAISEGPNRGNQPQHF.

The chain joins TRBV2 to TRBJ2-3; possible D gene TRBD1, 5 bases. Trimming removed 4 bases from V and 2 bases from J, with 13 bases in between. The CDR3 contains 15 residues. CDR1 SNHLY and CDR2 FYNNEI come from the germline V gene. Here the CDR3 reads CASSGARGFTDTQYF. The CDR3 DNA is TGTGCCAGCAGTGGCGCTAGGGGATTCACAGATACGCAGTATTTT.

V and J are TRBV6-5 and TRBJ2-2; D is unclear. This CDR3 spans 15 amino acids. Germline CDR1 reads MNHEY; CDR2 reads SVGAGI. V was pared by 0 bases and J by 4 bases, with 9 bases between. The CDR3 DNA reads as TGTGCCAGCAGTTACTCGCGGCAGAGCACCGGGGAGCTGTTTTTT. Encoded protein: CASSYSRQSTGELFF.